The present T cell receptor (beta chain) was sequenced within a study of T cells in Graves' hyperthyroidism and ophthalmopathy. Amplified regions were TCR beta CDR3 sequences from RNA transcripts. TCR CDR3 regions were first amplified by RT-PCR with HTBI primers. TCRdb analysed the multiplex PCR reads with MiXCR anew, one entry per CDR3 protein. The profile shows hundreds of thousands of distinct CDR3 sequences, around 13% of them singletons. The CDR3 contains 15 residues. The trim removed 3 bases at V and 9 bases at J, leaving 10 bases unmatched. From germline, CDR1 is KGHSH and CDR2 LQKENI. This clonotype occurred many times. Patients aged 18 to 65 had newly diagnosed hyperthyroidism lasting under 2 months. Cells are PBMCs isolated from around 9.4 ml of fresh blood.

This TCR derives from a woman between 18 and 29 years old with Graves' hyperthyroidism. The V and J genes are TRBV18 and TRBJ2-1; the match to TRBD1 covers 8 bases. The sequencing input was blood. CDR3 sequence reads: CASSPGQGARGEQFF. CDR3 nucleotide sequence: TGTGCCAGCTCACCGGGGCAGGGGGCGCGGGGTGAGCAGTTCTTC.